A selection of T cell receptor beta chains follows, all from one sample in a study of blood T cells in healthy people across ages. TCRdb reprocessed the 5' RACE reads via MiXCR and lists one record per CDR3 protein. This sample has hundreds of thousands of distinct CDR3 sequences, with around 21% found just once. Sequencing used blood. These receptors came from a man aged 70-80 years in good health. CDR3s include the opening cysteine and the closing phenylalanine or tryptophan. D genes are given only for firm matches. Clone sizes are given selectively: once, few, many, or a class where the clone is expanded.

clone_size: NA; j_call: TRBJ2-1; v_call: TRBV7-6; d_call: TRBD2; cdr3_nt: TGTGCCAGCAGGCTAAGCGGGGAGAATTTTGGCCACCCCTACAATGAGCAGTTCTTC; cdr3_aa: CASRLSGENFGHPYNEQFF
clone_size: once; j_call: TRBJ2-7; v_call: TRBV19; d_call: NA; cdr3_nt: TGTGCCAGTAGTATCCGGGACTCAGGCTACGAGCAGTACTTC; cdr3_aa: CASSIRDSGYEQYF
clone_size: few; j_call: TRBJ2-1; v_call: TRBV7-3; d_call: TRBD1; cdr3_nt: TGTGCCAGCAGCTCACAGGGGCCTAGCAATGAGCGGTTCTTC; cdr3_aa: CASSSQGPSNERFF
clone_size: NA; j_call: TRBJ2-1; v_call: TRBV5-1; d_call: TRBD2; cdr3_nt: TGCGCCAGCAGCTTGGAAATAGCGGGAGCGGGCAATGAGCAGTTCTTC; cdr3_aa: CASSLEIAGAGNEQFF
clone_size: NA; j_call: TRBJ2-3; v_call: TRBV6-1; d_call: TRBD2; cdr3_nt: TGTGCCAGCAGTGAAACTAGCGGCGCTAGCACAGATACGCAGTATTTT; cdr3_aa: CASSETSGASTDTQYF
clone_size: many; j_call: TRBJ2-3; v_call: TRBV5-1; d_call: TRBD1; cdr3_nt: TGCGCCAGCAGCACAACAGGGGGCGGATCAGATACGCAGTATTTT; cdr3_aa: CASSTTGGGSDTQYF
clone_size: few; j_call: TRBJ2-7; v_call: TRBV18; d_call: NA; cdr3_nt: TGTGCCAGCTCACCACGAGGAACAGAATACTACGAGCAGTACTTC; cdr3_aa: CASSPRGTEYYEQYF
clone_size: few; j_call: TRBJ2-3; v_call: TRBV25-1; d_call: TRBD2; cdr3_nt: TGTGCCAGCAGTGAAGGGGGGGGAGGGCCTTACACAGATACGCAGTATTTT; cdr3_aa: CASSEGGGGPYTDTQYF
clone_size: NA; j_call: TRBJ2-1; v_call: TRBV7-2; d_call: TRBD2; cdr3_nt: TGTGCCAGCAGCTTATTAGCGGGTCTAGCCGATGAGCAGTTCTTC; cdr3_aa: CASSLLAGLADEQFF
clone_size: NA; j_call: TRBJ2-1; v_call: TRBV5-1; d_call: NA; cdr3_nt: TGCGCCAGCAGCACCGGGACGGAGAGCTCCTACAATGAGCAGTTCTTC; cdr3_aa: CASSTGTESSYNEQFF
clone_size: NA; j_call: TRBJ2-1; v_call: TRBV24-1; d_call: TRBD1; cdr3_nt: TGTGCCACCAGAACCGGGACAGGGCAGGGGAATGAGCAGTTCTTC; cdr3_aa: CATRTGTGQGNEQFF
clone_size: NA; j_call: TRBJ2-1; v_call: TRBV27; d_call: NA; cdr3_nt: TGTGCCAGCAGTTACGACCTATCGAGCTCCTACAATGAGCAGTTCTTC; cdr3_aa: CASSYDLSSSYNEQFF
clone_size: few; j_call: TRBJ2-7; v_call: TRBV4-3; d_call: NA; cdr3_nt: TGCGCCAGCAGCCAAGAAGTAGGCTCTCAGCAGTACTTC; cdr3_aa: CASSQEVGSQQYF
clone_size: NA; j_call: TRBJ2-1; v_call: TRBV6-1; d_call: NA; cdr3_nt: TGTGCCAGCAGACGGGCCGCGTTGGATGAGCAGTTCTTC; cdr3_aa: CASRRAALDEQFF
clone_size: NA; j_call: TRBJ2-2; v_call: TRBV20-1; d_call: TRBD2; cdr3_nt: TGCAGTGCTAAAATAGCGGGAGGGCCGAAGGAGCTGTTTTTT; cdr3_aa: CSAKIAGGPKELFF
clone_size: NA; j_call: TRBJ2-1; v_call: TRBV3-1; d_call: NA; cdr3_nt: TGTGCCAGCAGCCCGACATACAGCTCCTACAATGAGCAGTTCTTC; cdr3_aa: CASSPTYSSYNEQFF
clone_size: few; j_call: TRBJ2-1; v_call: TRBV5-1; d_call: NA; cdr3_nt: TGCGCCAGCAGCTTACAACGGGATTACAATGAGCAGTTCTTC; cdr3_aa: CASSLQRDYNEQFF
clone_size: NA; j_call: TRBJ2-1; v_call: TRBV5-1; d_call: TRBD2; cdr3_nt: TGCGCCAGCAGCTCTACTAGCGGGAGTACGGAGCAGTCCTTC; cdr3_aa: CASSSTSGSTEQSF
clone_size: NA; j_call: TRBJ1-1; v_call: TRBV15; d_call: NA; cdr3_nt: TGTGCCACCAGCAGAGGTCACATGAACACTGAAGCTTTCTTT; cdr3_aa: CATSRGHMNTEAFF
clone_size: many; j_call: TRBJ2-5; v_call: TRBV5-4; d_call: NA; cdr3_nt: TGTGCCAGCAGCTTGACTAGCAAAGAGACCCAGTACTTC; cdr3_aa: CASSLTSKETQYF
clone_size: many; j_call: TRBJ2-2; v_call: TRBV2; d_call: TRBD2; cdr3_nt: TGTGCCAGCAGTGGGGCGGGAGTGACCGGGGAGCTGTTTTTT; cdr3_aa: CASSGAGVTGELFF
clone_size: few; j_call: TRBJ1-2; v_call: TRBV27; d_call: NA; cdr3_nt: TGTGCCAGCGCGTCTCCAGACAAACTCTATGGCTACACCTTC; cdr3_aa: CASASPDKLYGYTF
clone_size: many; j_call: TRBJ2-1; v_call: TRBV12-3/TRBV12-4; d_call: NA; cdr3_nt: TGTGCCAGCAGTGGGGACTCGGTCGGCTATGAGCAGTTCTTC; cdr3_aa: CASSGDSVGYEQFF
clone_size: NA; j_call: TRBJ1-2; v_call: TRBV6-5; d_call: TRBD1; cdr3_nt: TGTGCCAGCAGGGAACGACAGGGGACTAACTATGGCTACACCTTC; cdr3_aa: CASRERQGTNYGYTF
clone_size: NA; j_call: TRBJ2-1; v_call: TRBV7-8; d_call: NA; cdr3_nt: TGTGCCAGCAGCTTAGTTGATTCCAATGAGCAGTTCTTC; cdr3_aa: CASSLVDSNEQFF
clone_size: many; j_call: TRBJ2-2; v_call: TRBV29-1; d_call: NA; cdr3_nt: TGCAGCGTTGCCTGGCAGGTGAACACCGGGGAGCTGTTTTTT; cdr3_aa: CSVAWQVNTGELFF
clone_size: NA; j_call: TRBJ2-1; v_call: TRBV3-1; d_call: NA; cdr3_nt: TGTGCCAGCAGCCAAGGGGATAGTAACAGCAATGAGCAGTTCTTC; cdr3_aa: CASSQGDSNSNEQFF
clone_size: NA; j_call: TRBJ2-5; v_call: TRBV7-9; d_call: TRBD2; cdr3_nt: TGTGCCAGCACCCCTAGCAGGAGACTAGCGGCACAAGAGACCCAGTACTTC; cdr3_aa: CASTPSRRLAAQETQYF
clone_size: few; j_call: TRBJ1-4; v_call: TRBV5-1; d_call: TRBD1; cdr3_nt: TGCGCCAGCAGCGAGCAGGGGGCACTCGAAAAACTGTTTTTT; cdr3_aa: CASSEQGALEKLFF
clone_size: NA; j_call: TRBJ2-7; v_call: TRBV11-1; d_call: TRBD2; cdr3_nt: TGTGCCAGCAGCTTATATGGGACTAGCGGAAACGAGCAGTACTTC; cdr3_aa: CASSLYGTSGNEQYF
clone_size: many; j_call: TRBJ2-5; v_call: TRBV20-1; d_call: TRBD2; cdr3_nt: TGCAGTGCTAGTACGACTAGCGGGAGAAGTGAGACCCAGTACTTC; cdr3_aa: CSASTTSGRSETQYF
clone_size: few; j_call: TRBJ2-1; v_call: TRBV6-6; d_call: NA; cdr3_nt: TGTGCCACGCACCGGGACAAACTATACAATGAGCAGTTCTTC; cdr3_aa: CATHRDKLYNEQFF
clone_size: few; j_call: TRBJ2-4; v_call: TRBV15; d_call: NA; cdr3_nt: TGTGCCATTGGACAGACCTCATTGGAAAACATTCAGTACTTC; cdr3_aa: CAIGQTSLENIQYF
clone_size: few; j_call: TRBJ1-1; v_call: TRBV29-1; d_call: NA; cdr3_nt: TGCAGCGTTGTTAAACAGGAAACTCTAGCTTTCTTT; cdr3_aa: CSVVKQETLAFF
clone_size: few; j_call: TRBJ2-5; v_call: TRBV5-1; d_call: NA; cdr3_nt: TGCGCCAGCAGCTTTCAAGGACGGACCCAGTACTTC; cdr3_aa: CASSFQGRTQYF
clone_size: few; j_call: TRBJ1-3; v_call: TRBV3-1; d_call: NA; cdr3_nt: TGTGCCAGCAGCCAAGTTCGGAACTCTGGAAACACCATATATTTT; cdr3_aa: CASSQVRNSGNTIYF
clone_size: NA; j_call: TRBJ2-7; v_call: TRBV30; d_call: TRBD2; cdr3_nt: TGTGCCTGGAGTGCTTCCGCTAGCGGCTACGAGCAGTACTTC; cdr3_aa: CAWSASASGYEQYF
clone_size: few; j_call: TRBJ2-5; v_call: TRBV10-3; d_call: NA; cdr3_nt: TGTGCCACAGGGGGACTGCAAGAGACCCAGTACTTC; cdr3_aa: CATGGLQETQYF
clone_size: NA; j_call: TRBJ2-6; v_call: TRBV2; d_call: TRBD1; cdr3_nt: TGTGCCAGCAGTGTAGGGACAGCTCCCTCTGGGGCCAACGTCCTGACTTTC; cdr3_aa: CASSVGTAPSGANVLTF
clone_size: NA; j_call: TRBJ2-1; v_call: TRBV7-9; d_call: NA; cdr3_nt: TGTGCCAGCAGCTTAGTAACAGGGTTGGCCTACAATGAGCAGTTCTTC; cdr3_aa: CASSLVTGLAYNEQFF
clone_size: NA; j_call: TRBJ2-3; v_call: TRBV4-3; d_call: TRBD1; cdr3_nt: TGCGCCAGCAGCCGAGGGACAGAGGGCTTCGATACGCAGTATTTT; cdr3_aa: CASSRGTEGFDTQYF
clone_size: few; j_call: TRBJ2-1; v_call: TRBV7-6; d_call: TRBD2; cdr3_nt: TGTGCCAGCAGCTCACCTTATCGGGAGGAGGGCTACAATGAGCAGTTCTTC; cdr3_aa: CASSSPYREEGYNEQFF
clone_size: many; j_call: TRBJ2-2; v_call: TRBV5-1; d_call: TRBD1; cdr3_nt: TGCGCCAGCAGCCCTCCGGGACAGGGGCCTTCCACCGGGGAGCTGTTTTTT; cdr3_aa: CASSPPGQGPSTGELFF
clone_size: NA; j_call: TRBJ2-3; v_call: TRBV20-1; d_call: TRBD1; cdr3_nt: TGCAGTGCTGGGGACAGCCTGACAGATACGCAGTATTTT; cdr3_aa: CSAGDSLTDTQYF
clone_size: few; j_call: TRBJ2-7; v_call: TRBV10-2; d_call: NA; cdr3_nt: TGCGCCAGCACTGGGCAGTACTTC; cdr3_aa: CASTGQYF
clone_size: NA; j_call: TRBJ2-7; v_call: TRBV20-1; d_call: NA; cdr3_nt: TGCAGTGCTAGAGATCCCGCCGCCTCGGAGCAGTACTTC; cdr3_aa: CSARDPAASEQYF
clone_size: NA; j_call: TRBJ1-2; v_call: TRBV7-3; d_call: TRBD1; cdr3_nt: TGTGCCAGCAGCTTAACCGGGACAGGGTCTGGCTACACCTTC; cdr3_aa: CASSLTGTGSGYTF
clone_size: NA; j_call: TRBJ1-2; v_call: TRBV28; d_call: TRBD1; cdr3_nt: TGTGCCAGCAGTTTATCCGGGACAGGGGGCGACTATGGCTACACCTTC; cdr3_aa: CASSLSGTGGDYGYTF
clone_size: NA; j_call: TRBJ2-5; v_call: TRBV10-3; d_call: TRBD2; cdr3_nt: TGTGCCATCTGTCGGACTAGCGGGAGCGGAGAGACCCAGTACTTC; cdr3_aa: CAICRTSGSGETQYF
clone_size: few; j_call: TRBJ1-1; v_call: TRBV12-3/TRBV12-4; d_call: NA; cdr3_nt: TGTGCCAGCAGACGTGCCGACCGGAGGAACACTGAAGCTTTCTTT; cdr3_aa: CASRRADRRNTEAFF